A selection of T cell receptor beta chains follows, all from one sample in a study of metastatic and nonmetastatic thyroid tumors. From the PCR reads, TCRdb re-called clones with MiXCR. The sample has roughly 34,000 clones, approximately 31% seen once. The source material was tumor tissue. The receptors originated from a female donor with papillary thyroid cancer or a benign thyroid nodule (not recorded which). Some clones in this sample may be carry-over from other donors' samples. Each CDR3 is given with its conserved first and last residue. The order of the fields is J gene, V gene, CDR3 protein.

j_call: TRBJ2-7; v_call: TRBV3-1; cdr3_aa: CASAQGIYEQYF
j_call: TRBJ2-4; v_call: TRBV19; cdr3_aa: CASSILGLENIQYF
j_call: TRBJ2-2; v_call: TRBV9; cdr3_aa: CASSFGRGNTGELFF
j_call: TRBJ1-1; v_call: TRBV13; cdr3_aa: CASSLGRRNTEAFF
j_call: TRBJ1-1; v_call: TRBV6-5; cdr3_aa: CASSYSKSTGRGTEAFF
j_call: TRBJ2-2; v_call: TRBV7-6; cdr3_aa: CASILEGGGPGELFF
j_call: TRBJ2-1; v_call: TRBV6-5; cdr3_aa: CASSYSTNEQFF
j_call: TRBJ2-1; v_call: TRBV19; cdr3_aa: CASSMGSHSYNEQFF
j_call: TRBJ2-7; v_call: TRBV9; cdr3_aa: CASSAADRGYEQYF
j_call: TRBJ2-3; v_call: TRBV6-5; cdr3_aa: CASSYQPGLATDTQYF
j_call: TRBJ2-2; v_call: TRBV6-1; cdr3_aa: CASSVLGQGNTGELFF
j_call: TRBJ2-3; v_call: TRBV12-3/TRBV12-4; cdr3_aa: CASSLAERGTDTQYF
j_call: TRBJ1-1; v_call: TRBV28; cdr3_aa: CASSLYPAGMTEAFF
j_call: TRBJ1-2; v_call: TRBV6-1; cdr3_aa: CASSPEGRGHYGYTF
j_call: TRBJ2-5; v_call: TRBV18; cdr3_aa: CASSPPGWETQCF
j_call: TRBJ2-7; v_call: TRBV7-8; cdr3_aa: CASSLETGTRAIYEQYF
j_call: TRBJ1-1; v_call: TRBV6-1; cdr3_aa: CASSEGGVRATEAFF
j_call: TRBJ2-1; v_call: TRBV7-2; cdr3_aa: CASSHSGRGHNEQFF
j_call: TRBJ2-7; v_call: TRBV7-2; cdr3_aa: CASSDRVGYEQYF
j_call: TRBJ2-7; v_call: TRBV7-9; cdr3_aa: CASSHRDSLDEQYF
j_call: TRBJ1-5; v_call: TRBV10-3; cdr3_aa: CAISEPPNQPQHF
j_call: TRBJ2-7; v_call: TRBV20-1; cdr3_aa: CSALRTDSSYEQYF
j_call: TRBJ1-1; v_call: TRBV5-1; cdr3_aa: CASSWGQGARNTEAFF
j_call: TRBJ1-5; v_call: TRBV28; cdr3_aa: CASRWAGNNQPQHF
j_call: TRBJ1-2; v_call: TRBV18; cdr3_aa: CASSLGQGTYGYTF
j_call: TRBJ1-6; v_call: TRBV7-2; cdr3_aa: CASSLTGESPLHF
j_call: TRBJ2-1; v_call: TRBV3-1; cdr3_aa: CASSQERQYNEQFF
j_call: TRBJ2-1; v_call: TRBV6-1; cdr3_aa: CASSARPGEQFF
j_call: TRBJ2-3; v_call: TRBV5-1; cdr3_aa: CASSLPSGSTDTQYF
j_call: TRBJ2-7; v_call: TRBV30; cdr3_aa: CAWTPGTGSPQQYF
j_call: TRBJ2-1; v_call: TRBV6-5; cdr3_aa: CASSYGRGNEQFF
j_call: TRBJ2-5; v_call: TRBV12-3/TRBV12-4; cdr3_aa: CARTCEGPQETQYF
j_call: TRBJ2-1; v_call: TRBV11-3; cdr3_aa: CASSTLGGEQFF
j_call: TRBJ2-1; v_call: TRBV19; cdr3_aa: CASSIVPSRTHEQFF
j_call: TRBJ1-2; v_call: TRBV5-1; cdr3_aa: CASSLQGYNYGYTF
j_call: TRBJ2-7; v_call: TRBV6-2/TRBV6-3; cdr3_aa: CASSYATSETFEQYF
j_call: TRBJ2-3; v_call: TRBV5-1; cdr3_aa: CASSLGTPSSTDTQYF
j_call: TRBJ1-1; v_call: TRBV20-1; cdr3_aa: CSYGAGRNTEAFF
j_call: TRBJ2-7; v_call: TRBV6-9; cdr3_aa: CASSYEYRGHYEQYF
j_call: TRBJ1-4; v_call: TRBV4-1; cdr3_aa: CASSQGQLGEKLFF
j_call: TRBJ1-2; v_call: TRBV5-1; cdr3_aa: CASSLASGRGYTF
j_call: TRBJ2-3; v_call: TRBV7-9; cdr3_aa: CASSLTVGTDTQYF
j_call: TRBJ1-5; v_call: TRBV3-1; cdr3_aa: CASSQGTGGFQPQHF
j_call: TRBJ2-7; v_call: TRBV20-1; cdr3_aa: CSARDPVGGGPYEQYF
j_call: TRBJ1-2; v_call: TRBV6-2/TRBV6-3; cdr3_aa: CASRYSGEANYGYTF
j_call: TRBJ1-2; v_call: TRBV6-6; cdr3_aa: CASSYYQEANYGYTF
j_call: TRBJ2-2; v_call: TRBV6-2/TRBV6-3; cdr3_aa: CASSYIPDNTGELFF
j_call: TRBJ1-6; v_call: TRBV27; cdr3_aa: CASSPNRGGSPLHF
j_call: TRBJ1-5; v_call: TRBV4-1; cdr3_aa: CASSQDQGGVQPQHF
j_call: TRBJ1-1; v_call: TRBV2; cdr3_aa: CASNRQGPVNTEAFF
j_call: TRBJ1-1; v_call: TRBV3-1; cdr3_aa: CASSQVSQGDRLQNTEAFF
j_call: TRBJ1-2; v_call: TRBV19; cdr3_aa: CASRTGTGGLPGGYTF